The rows below give T cell receptor beta chains drawn from one sample of a study of beta chain features in type 1 diabetes. Repertoires were generated with immunoSEQ multiplex PCR, while TCRdb's copy carries only in-frame clones and drops some. Of around 70,000 clones in the sample, around 49% were seen once. Material for sequencing was central memory CD4+ T cells from blood. The receptors shown here come from a young man with type 1 diabetes. Each CDR3 is given with its conserved first and last residue. The order of the fields is CDR3 protein, J gene, V gene.

CDR3: CASSVQGRNQPQHF; J: TRBJ1-5; V: TRBV5-6
CDR3: CASSTWGQGDNQPQHF; J: TRBJ1-5; V: TRBV19
CDR3: CASSLMEGLETQYF; J: .; V: TRBV5-6
CDR3: CASSARDRGNEQFF; J: TRBJ2-1; V: TRBV5-6
CDR3: CASSLDRLAGWYF; J: TRBJ2-3; V: TRBV11-2
CDR3: CASSYWSRQGSEAFF; J: TRBJ1-1; V: TRBV6-5
CDR3: CASSEGTSSGGGTQYF; J: TRBJ2-5; V: TRBV6-1
CDR3: CASSFTAQTNAAEQFF; J: TRBJ2-1; V: TRBV7-2
CDR3: CASTGLGGELFF; J: TRBJ2-2; V: TRBV2
CDR3: CASSGQGLEKLFF; J: TRBJ1-4; V: TRBV11-3
CDR3: CASGTGKESQPQHF; J: TRBJ1-5; V: TRBV6-5
CDR3: CASSINRGQRNEQFF; J: TRBJ2-1; V: TRBV5-4
CDR3: CAWSPSRTDTQYF; J: TRBJ2-3; V: TRBV30
CDR3: CASSSQGYKTDTQYF; J: TRBJ2-3; V: TRBV10-2
CDR3: CASSRILADQETQYF; J: TRBJ2-5; V: TRBV5-6
CDR3: CASSPPGGSYEQYF; J: TRBJ2-7; V: TRBV19
CDR3: CASSQAGPGTSGPYEQYF; J: TRBJ2-7; V: TRBV4-1
CDR3: CASSLGDYQETQYF; J: TRBJ2-5; V: TRBV5-1
CDR3: CASSQDGAGDMDNEQFF; J: TRBJ2-1; V: TRBV4-2
CDR3: CASSIRYSGTEAFF; J: TRBJ1-1; V: TRBV19
CDR3: CASSNPGGAKNIQYF; J: TRBJ2-4; V: TRBV19
CDR3: CASSLSGDGYTF; J: TRBJ1-2; V: TRBV7-8
CDR3: CASSLLAGGSTDTQYF; J: TRBJ2-3; V: TRBV5-1
CDR3: CASSLQGPTGELFF; J: TRBJ2-2; V: TRBV5-4
CDR3: CAIRRAAGGSYEQYF; J: TRBJ2-7; V: TRBV10-3
CDR3: CASSDGTSGTYEQYF; J: TRBJ2-7; V: TRBV2
CDR3: CASSFLGANEQFF; J: TRBJ2-1; V: TRBV11-2
CDR3: CASSLATSGRDSTGELFF; J: TRBJ2-2; V: TRBV7-6
CDR3: CSVGVGTQGYTF; J: TRBJ1-2; V: TRBV29-1
CDR3: CAWGPGQGANEQYF; J: TRBJ2-7; V: TRBV30
CDR3: CASSLDLTGGQPQHF; J: TRBJ1-5; V: TRBV11-2
CDR3: CAINSGAERSYGYTF; J: TRBJ1-2; V: TRBV10-3
CDR3: CASSLARQIPEAFF; J: TRBJ1-1; V: TRBV11-2
CDR3: CASSLAAGGETQYF; J: TRBJ2-5; V: TRBV5-1
CDR3: CASSLAGGQPQHF; J: TRBJ1-5; V: TRBV5-6
CDR3: CASSLEARDRGPGELFF; J: TRBJ2-2; V: TRBV5-1
CDR3: CASSWTGDQETQYF; J: TRBJ2-5; V: TRBV5-1
CDR3: CAISEPHGGGSTTDTQYF; J: TRBJ2-3; V: TRBV10-3
CDR3: CASSASSGGPRSGELFF; J: TRBJ2-2; V: TRBV21-1
CDR3: CASSISGGGTEAFF; J: TRBJ1-1; V: TRBV19
CDR3: CAYRDGQNSPLHF; J: TRBJ1-6; V: TRBV30
CDR3: CASRQGVDQETQYF; J: TRBJ2-5; V: TRBV5-1
CDR3: CASSSSGTGGGGYTF; J: TRBJ1-2; V: TRBV28
CDR3: CASGQESYEQYF; J: .; V: TRBV2
CDR3: CASSAGGTQYF; J: TRBJ2-5; V: TRBV11-2
CDR3: CASSSTGTNNNEQFF; J: TRBJ2-1; V: TRBV5-1
CDR3: CASSPNQGWDGYTF; J: TRBJ1-2; V: TRBV9
CDR3: CASSLTGWEQYF; J: TRBJ2-7; V: TRBV7-9